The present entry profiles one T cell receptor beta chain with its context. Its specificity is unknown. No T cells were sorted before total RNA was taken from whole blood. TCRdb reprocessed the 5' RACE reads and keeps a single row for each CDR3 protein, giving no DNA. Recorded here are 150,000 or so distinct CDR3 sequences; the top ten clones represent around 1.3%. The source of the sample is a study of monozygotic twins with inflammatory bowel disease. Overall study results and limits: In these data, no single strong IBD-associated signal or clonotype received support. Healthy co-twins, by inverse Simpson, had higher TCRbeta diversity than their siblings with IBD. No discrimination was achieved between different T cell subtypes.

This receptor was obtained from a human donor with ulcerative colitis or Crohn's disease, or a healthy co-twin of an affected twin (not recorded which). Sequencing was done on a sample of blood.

The CDR3 sequence is CASSSLQGDNSPLHF. V and J are TRBV5-1 and TRBJ1-6; TCRdb selects TRBD1, and the lack of DNA leaves this call unchecked. CDR1 and CDR2 from the germline V gene are SGHRS and YFSETQ. The CDR3 has 15 amino acids.